The present T cell receptor (beta chain) was sequenced within a study of blood T cell repertoires in COVID-19. Sequenced by immunoSEQ multiplex PCR; TCRdb stores in-frame clones only, minus some. The sample comprises roughly 150,000 clones, 79% of which are singletons, and roughly 20% rests with the top ten. The cohort comprised adults aged roughly 18 to 100 years residing in about 25 US areas. Allocation to cohorts depended on clinical history reported by the participants. V lost 5 bases and J lost 8, with 18 bases in between. This CDR3 contains 14 residues. Per the germline V gene, CDR1 is MDHEN and CDR2 is SYDVKM.

This TCR derives from a woman in her 70s in a cohort exposed to, infected with or recovered from COVID-19 (not recorded which). This chain uses TRBV28 with TRBJ1-1; tentatively, D is TRBD1 (5 bases). The specimen sequenced was PBMCs or T cells enriched from blood (not recorded which). This chain's CDR3 is CASSDGNRAGEAFF. CDR3 nucleotides: TGTGCCAGCAGTGACGGTAACAGAGCAGGGGAAGCTTTCTTT.